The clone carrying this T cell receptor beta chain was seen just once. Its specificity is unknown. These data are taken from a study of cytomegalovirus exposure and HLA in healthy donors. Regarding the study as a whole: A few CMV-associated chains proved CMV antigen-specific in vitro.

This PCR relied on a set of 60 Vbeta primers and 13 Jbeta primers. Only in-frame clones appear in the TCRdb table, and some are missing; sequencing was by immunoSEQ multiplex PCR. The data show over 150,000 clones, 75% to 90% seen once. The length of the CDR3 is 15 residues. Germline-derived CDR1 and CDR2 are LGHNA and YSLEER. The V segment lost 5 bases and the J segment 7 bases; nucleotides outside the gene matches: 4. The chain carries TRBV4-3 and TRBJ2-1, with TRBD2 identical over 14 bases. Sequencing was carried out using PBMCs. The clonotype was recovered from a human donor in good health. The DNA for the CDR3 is TGCGCCAGCAGCTTCCGGACTAGCGGGGGGAATGAGCAGTTCTTC. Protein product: CASSFRTSGGNEQFF.